Listed here are 22 T cell receptor beta chains from one sample, sequenced in a study of a mutant IDH1 vaccine in newly diagnosed glioma. For these receptors, no antigen is known. Time point noted: week 47, end of study. The investigators gave 300 ug of mutant IDH1 20-mer peptide in each vaccine dose, together with topical imiquimod. The assay was immunoSEQ multiplex PCR, and TCRdb's table has in-frame clones only and misses some. The repertoire holds approximately 50,000 clones, under 85% seen once, with 3.2% in the top ten. The material sequenced was PBMCs, taken from a glioma patient whose treatment included an IDH1 peptide vaccine. The source is a woman aged 45-60 years with glioma.

V and J are TRBV9 and TRBJ2-2; D gene unclear. Trimming took off 3 bases at V and 6 bases at J, with 12 bases between the two ends. The CDR3 runs to 14 residues. CDR1 and CDR2 (germline): SGDLS, YYNGEE. CDR3 nucleotides: TGTGCCAGCAGCGACGACCCTCCATCCGGGGAGCTGTTTTTT. It specifies CASSDDPPSGELFF. Full variable domain (rest looked up from reference TRBV9 and TRBJ2-2): DSGVTQTPKHLITATGQRVTLRCSPRSGDLSVYWYQQSLDQGLQFLIQYYNGEERAKGNILERFSAQQFPDLHSELNLSSLELGDSALYFCASSDDPPSGELFFGEGSRLTVL.

This clone occurred a few times. This chain joins TRBV5-1 and TRBJ1-2; weak D call: TRBD1 (6 bases). Trimming pared 3 bases from V and 0 bases from J, leaving 12 bases between. Per germline, CDR1 SGHRS and CDR2 YFSETQ. CDR3 size: 15 residues. The DNA of the CDR3 is TGCGCCAGCAGCTCTTGGACAGATACTAACTATGGCTACACCTTC. Residues: CASSSWTDTNYGYTF.

This clone has just a few counts. The rearrangement joins TRBV5-6 to TRBJ1-1; possibly TRBD1 for D (6 bases). Germline values: CDR1 SGHDT, CDR2 YYEEEE. Trimming cost V 2 bases and J 4 bases, with 15 bases left between them. The CDR3 loop spans 15 amino acids. This CDR3 is CASSLNRVVGTEAFF. The DNA for the CDR3 is TGTGCCAGCAGCTTAAACAGGGTGGTGGGCACTGAAGCTTTCTTT.

V usage is TRBV6-5 and J usage is TRBJ1-2; D ambiguous. The CDR3 has 15 residues. Germline V gene sequence: CDR1 MNHEY, CDR2 SVGAGI. Trimming took off 6 bases at V and 2 bases at J, with 16 bases between the two ends. CDR3 DNA: TGTGCCAGCAGCCGGTACCGGGGAAAAAACTATGGCTACACCTTC. Translation: CASSRYRGKNYGYTF.

The rearrangement joins TRBV2 to TRBJ1-5; D remains ambiguous. This CDR3 is built from 16 residues. The V gene lost 0 bases and the J gene lost 4 bases, with 13 bases spanning the gap. Germline CDR1 and CDR2: SNHLY and FYNNEI. This CDR3 reads CASSEAGRYLNQPQHF. The CDR3 DNA sequence: TGTGCCAGCAGTGAAGCGGGCAGGTACCTTAATCAGCCCCAGCATTTT.

CDR3 region: CASSFAGTRDTQYF. The CDR3 DNA is TGTGCCAGCAGCTTTGCGGGTACGAGGGATACGCAGTATTTT. V usage is TRBV5-6 and J usage is TRBJ2-3, with D tentatively TRBD2 (5 bases). From germline, CDR1 is SGHDT and CDR2 YYEEEE. V was pared by 2 bases and J by 6 bases, with 13 bases between. The CDR3 length is 14 residues.

The CDR3 is CASSQGQGPNQPQHF. For the CDR3, the DNA is TGTGCCAGCTCACAGGGACAGGGCCCCAATCAGCCCCAGCATTTT. The rearrangement joins TRBV18 to TRBJ1-5; 9 bases agree with TRBD1. Per the germline V gene, CDR1 is KGHSH and CDR2 is LQKENI. The ends lost 4 bases at V and 3 bases at J; junction bases unmatched: 4. CDR3 length: 15 amino acids.

This chain uses TRBV6-4 with TRBJ1-6, with 8 positions matching TRBD1. This CDR3 has 15 residues. The junction had 3 bases not matched to a gene; V was cut back by 0 bases and J by 8 bases. CDR1 and CDR2 from the germline V gene are MRHNA and SNTAGT. The CDR3 nucleotides are TGTGCCAGCAGTGACTCTGGGACAGGTCATTCACCCCTCCACTTT. Its translation is CASSDSGTGHSPLHF.

The chain links TRBV5-6 to TRBJ2-7; D remains unclear. Germline CDR1 reads SGHDT; CDR2 reads YYEEEE. This CDR3 contains 13 residues. The V end lost 0 bases, the J end lost 4 bases, and 8 bases lay between the germline ends. The CDR3 region is CASSLGGLYEQYF. The CDR3 nucleotides read TGTGCCAGCAGCTTGGGGGGATTATACGAGCAGTACTTC.

The chain combines TRBV5-4 with TRBJ1-1, with 8 bases that match TRBD1. The CDR3 totals 15 residues. Trimming at V came to 3 bases and at J to 3 bases, leaving 7 bases not matched to a gene. Germline V gene lookup returns CDR1 SGHNT and CDR2 YYREEE (reference sequence). Here the CDR3 reads CASSWLTGGDTEAFF. The CDR3 coding sequence is TGTGCCAGCAGCTGGCTTACAGGGGGAGACACTGAAGCTTTCTTT.

This chain links TRBV7-9 with TRBJ2-3; a weak D match, TRBD2 (6 bases). This CDR3 is 12 amino acids long. Germline V gene lookup returns CDR1 SEHNR and CDR2 FQNEAQ (reference sequence). V was trimmed by 4 bases and J by 8 bases, leaving 10 bases between them. CDR3 bases: TGTGCCAGCAGCTCAGAAGCGGGTACGCAGTATTTT. Residues: CASSSEAGTQYF.

The rearrangement links TRBV2 to TRBJ2-3; perhaps TRBD2 as D (5 bases). The V end was cut by 3 bases, the J end by 3 bases, with 13 bases between. Germline V gives CDR1 SNHLY, CDR2 FYNNEI. The CDR3 covers 15 residues. This chain's CDR3 is CASSDGTGVTDTQYF. CDR3 sequence (DNA): TGTGCCAGCAGTGATGGCACCGGGGTGACAGATACGCAGTATTTT.

This rearrangement joins TRBV28 to TRBJ1-1; 8 bases match TRBD1. There are 14 residues in the CDR3. Germline V gives CDR1 MDHEN, CDR2 SYDVKM. Trimming took 5 bases from V and 8 from J; bases not matched to a gene: 10. CDR3 sequence: CASSPLRDRKEAFF. CDR3 nucleotide sequence: TGTGCCAGCAGTCCTCTTAGGGACAGGAAAGAAGCTTTCTTT.

The rearrangement joins TRBV13 to TRBJ1-1, with TRBD1 identical over 9 bases. V was pared by 1 base and J by 5 bases, with 2 bases of the junction left unmatched. The CDR3 extends over 14 amino acids. Germline V lookup: CDR1 PRHDT, CDR2 FYEKMQ (reference sequence). The DNA for the CDR3 is TGTGCCAGCAGCTTAGACAGGGGGCGGACTGAAGCTTTCTTT. This encodes CASSLDRGRTEAFF.

The rearrangement joins TRBV7-2 to TRBJ1-4, with a tentative D call TRBD1 (5 bases). The CDR3 is 15 amino acids. Trimming took off 4 bases at V and 6 bases at J, with 15 bases between the two ends. CDR1 SGHTA and CDR2 FQGNSA come from the germline V gene. In DNA form, the CDR3 reads TGTGCCAGCAGCTCCATGGGACGAGGGTATGAAAAACTGTTTTTT. Encoded protein: CASSSMGRGYEKLFF.

V gene TRBV7-9 combines with J gene TRBJ1-6; 7 nucleotides line up with TRBD1. CDR1 is SEHNR and CDR2 is FQNEAQ in the germline V gene (reference sequence). V was clipped by 4 bases and J by 4 bases; unmatched bases: 1. The length of the CDR3 is 14 residues. CDR3 DNA: TGTGCCAGCAGCTCGACAGGGTATAATTCACCCCTCCACTTT. It codes for CASSSTGYNSPLHF.

The gene calls are TRBV14 and TRBJ1-6; D unresolved. Per germline, CDR1 SGHDN and CDR2 FVKESK. This CDR3 is built from 15 residues. Between the trimmed V and J ends, which lost 4 bases and 9 bases, there was a span of 16 bases. In DNA form, the CDR3 reads TGTGCCAGCAGCCCCGGCGGACCGGTTGGTTCACCCCTCCACTTT. The encoded protein is CASSPGGPVGSPLHF.

This chain joins TRBV27 and TRBJ1-5; D is undetermined. Trimming pared 4 bases from V and 0 bases from J, leaving 4 bases between. The CDR3 sequence is 13 residues long. CDR1 is MNHEY and CDR2 is SMNVEV in the germline V gene (reference sequence). CDR3 DNA sequence: TGTGCCAGCAGTTGGGATAGCAATCAGCCCCAGCATTTT. It encodes CASSWDSNQPQHF.

The V call is TRBV29-1, the J call TRBJ1-3; D gene ambiguous. Between the trimmed V and J ends, which lost 0 bases and 4 bases, there was a span of 10 bases. The CDR3 length is 14 residues. Germline CDR1 is SQVTM and CDR2 is ANQGSEA. The CDR3 DNA follows: TGCAGCGTTGAAGATCTCGCAGGCGGAAACACCATATATTTT. Encoded protein: CSVEDLAGGNTIYF.

CDR3 sequence: CASSQDSGEINYGYTF. The CDR3 nucleotides read TGTGCCAGCAGCCAAGATTCCGGAGAAATAAACTATGGCTACACCTTC. The rearrangement uses TRBV4-2 and TRBJ1-2; D is undetermined. CDR3 length: 16 residues. CDR1 is LGHNA, CDR2 YNFKEQ, per germline. Trimming shortened V by 0 bases and J by 2 bases, and 13 bases separated the two germline ends.

The chain couples TRBV4-3 to TRBJ1-6; D perhaps matches TRBD1 (6 bases). Germline CDR1 LGHNA, CDR2 YSLEER. This CDR3 has 14 residues. V lost 5 bases and J 7 bases, leaving 12 bases between the germline ends. The CDR3 loop reads CASSGRDTNSPLHF. CDR3 bases: TGCGCCAGCAGCGGCCGGGACACCAATTCACCCCTCCACTTT.

This clone has a single count. The rearrangement joins TRBV6-6 to TRBJ1-5; 9 bases are a match to TRBD1. With V trimmed by 5 bases and J by 5 bases, 4 bases remained unmatched. Germline V gives CDR1 MNHNY, CDR2 SVGAGI (reference sequence). This CDR3 has 14 amino acids. The CDR3: CASSRRDRDQPQHF. As DNA, the CDR3 is TGTGCCAGCAGTCGCCGGGACAGGGATCAGCCCCAGCATTTT.